This TCR beta chain stems from a study of post-analysis software for immune sequencing data. Across the whole study: Courses of disease covered relapsing-remitting, secondary progressive and progressive-relapsing multiple sclerosis.

Germline assignment: CDR1 MNHNS and CDR2 SASEGT. The V end was cut by 6 bases, the J end by 0 bases, with 15 bases between. The CDR3 spans 17 residues. A word on this clonotype: As yet, its antigen is unknown.

The library was made from cDNA and included unique molecular identifiers. Around 500,000 cDNA molecules were obtained from 1 to 10 million T cells. TCRdb re-analysed the PCR reads in MiXCR, keeping a single row per CDR3 protein. The repertoire holds roughly 580,000 distinct CDR3 sequences, with about 40% as singletons. Findings and limits, study-wide: The study found TRBV5-6, TRBV5-1 and TRBV20-1 among five TRBV segments more frequent in patients than controls. Multiple sclerosis was associated with a significant reduction in normalized Chao1 diversity relative to controls. F measure clustering grouped samples strongly by preparation batch.

This clonotype was sampled from a girl aged 10 to 17 with multiple sclerosis. The rearrangement joins TRBV6-1 to TRBJ1-6; D unresolved. Sequencing was performed on blood. Here the CDR3 reads CASRVTAFSSYNSPLHF. The CDR3 DNA is TGTGCCAGCAGGGTTACCGCCTTTAGCTCCTATAATTCACCCCTCCACTTT.